This entry lists 14 T cell receptor beta chains sequenced from one sample in a study of response to subunit inactivated influenza vaccine. TCRdb passed the RT-PCR reads through MiXCR, listing each CDR3 protein once. The sample includes some 800,000 distinct CDR3 sequences, approximately 21% of them seen just once. The sample in question was PBMCs from blood, obtained 5 to 6 days after vaccination. Source of these receptors: a man aged 50-60 years who received an inactivated influenza vaccine.

This clonotype was recorded many times. This chain connects TRBV4-3 to TRBJ2-7, with a weak D call TRBD1 (7 bases). Germline values: CDR1 LGHNA, CDR2 YSLEER. The ends were cut back, 0 bases at V and 3 bases at J, with 21 bases in the middle. This CDR3 region has 18 residues. The CDR3 DNA reads as TGCGCCAGCAGCCAAGATTCCCTACGGACAGGACTAAACTACGAGCAGTACTTC. This codes for CASSQDSLRTGLNYEQYF.

This chain joins TRBV5-1 and TRBJ2-7; 8 bases map to TRBD1. The germline gives CDR1 SGHRS, CDR2 YFSETQ. The CDR3 contains 16 residues. Trimming at V came to 3 bases and at J to 5 bases, leaving 13 bases not matched to a gene. CDR3 coding DNA: TGCGCCAGCAGCTCAAACGGACAGGGACGTCGAAACGAGCAGTACTTC. Protein sequence: CASSSNGQGRRNEQYF.

This clonotype came up many times. The V call is TRBV12-3 or TRBV12-4, the J call TRBJ1-1, with 9 bases fitting TRBD1. The CDR3 is 17 amino acids. The V segment lost 1 base and the J segment 11 bases; nucleotides outside the gene matches: 17. The CDR3 region is CASSLGWGGTGSEEAFF. For the CDR3, the DNA is TGTGCCAGCAGTTTAGGGTGGGGAGGGACAGGGTCAGAGGAGGCTTTCTTT.

This clonotype was counted between two and nine times. CDR3 protein: CASSRTGSLYGYTF. Here the CDR3 DNA reads TGTGCCAGCAGCCGGACAGGGTCACTCTATGGCTACACCTTC. The rearrangement links TRBV7-8 to TRBJ1-2; TRBD1 matches 8 bases. In germline, CDR1 is SGHVS, CDR2 FQNEAQ. This CDR3 has 14 residues. V was pared by 5 bases and J by 4 bases, with 6 bases of the junction left unmatched.

The rearrangement links TRBV19 to TRBJ1-4; D remains unclear. V was pared by 8 bases and J by 10 bases, with 11 bases between. This CDR3 comprises 11 residues. Germline V gene data show CDR1 as LNHDA and CDR2 as SQIVND (reference sequence). The CDR3 coding sequence is TGTGCCAGTGGCCTGGAGGGAAAACTGTTTTTT. Translated, it gives CASGLEGKLFF. Based on the CDR3 plus reference TRBV19 and TRBJ1-4, the full variable domain is DGGITQSPKYLFRKEGQNVTLSCEQNLNHDAMYWYRQDPGQGLRLIYYSQIVNDFQKGDIAEGYSVSREKKESFPLTVTSAQKNPTAFYLCASGLEGKLFFGSGTQLSVL.

V usage is TRBV29-1 and J usage is TRBJ2-2; no clear D gene. Germline V lookup: CDR1 SQVTM, CDR2 ANQGSEA. This CDR3 comprises 12 residues. V lost 6 bases, J lost 0 bases, and 5 bases lay in between. The CDR3 coding sequence is TGCAGCGTCACAGCGAACACCGGGGAGCTGTTTTTT. Translated: CSVTANTGELFF.

This sequence joins TRBV28 and TRBJ1-4; D not certain. Per germline, CDR1 MDHEN and CDR2 SYDVKM. Trimming shortened V by 3 bases and J by 2 bases, and 16 bases separated the two germline ends. CDR3 length: 17 residues. The CDR3 loop is CASSLGGPPLTNEKLFF. The CDR3 DNA reads TGTGCCAGCAGTTTGGGCGGACCGCCCCTGACTAATGAAAAACTGTTTTTT.

The rearrangement joins TRBV7-2 to TRBJ2-7; the D is unclear. Germline loops: CDR1 SGHTA, CDR2 FQGNSA. This CDR3 contains 13 residues. Trimming cost V 5 bases and J 4 bases, with 12 bases left between them. Here the CDR3 DNA reads TGTGCCAGCAGCGAAAGGGCAGAATACGAGCAGTACTTC. It translates to CASSERAEYEQYF.

The chain employs TRBV20-1 and TRBJ1-5; D gene ambiguous. This CDR3 contains 14 residues. Looked up from germline, CDR1 is DFQATT and CDR2 is SNEGSKA (reference sequence). V lost 4 bases to trimming and J lost 5 bases, with 15 bases between them. CDR3 loop: CSAKGGLPDQPQHF. The CDR3 DNA reads TGCAGTGCTAAAGGTGGGCTCCCGGATCAGCCCCAGCATTTT.

This clonotype has more than one count but fewer than ten. V and J are TRBV20-1 and TRBJ2-5, with D perhaps TRBD2 (6 bases). CDR1 and CDR2 (germline): DFQATT, SNEGSKA (reference sequence). V lost 7 bases and J 5 bases, leaving 14 bases between the germline ends. The CDR3 sequence is 12 residues long. CDR3 in DNA: TGCAGTGGCCGGGCAGGGAGGGAGACCCAGTACTTC. It codes for CSGRAGRETQYF.

V and J are TRBV6-2 or TRBV6-3 and TRBJ2-2, with 10 positions matching TRBD2. With 4 bases clipped from V and 4 bases from J, the junction kept 3 bases outside the gene matches. The CDR3 loop spans 15 amino acids. Germline CDR1 is MNHEY and CDR2 is SVGEGT. The CDR3: CASSSLAGGTGELFF. The CDR3 region has the DNA TGTGCCAGCAGTTCGTTAGCGGGAGGCACCGGGGAGCTGTTTTTT.

This chain joins TRBV6-5 and TRBJ2-2; the D is unclear. The CDR3 sequence is 15 residues long. The germline CDR1 and CDR2 sequences are MNHEY and SVGAGI. Trimming shortened V by 2 bases and J by 2 bases, and 9 bases separated the two germline ends. In DNA form, the CDR3 reads TGTGCCAGCAGTTACGTAGGCCCTAACACCGGGGAGCTGTTTTTT. Amino acids: CASSYVGPNTGELFF.

The J gene is TRBJ2-3, the V gene TRBV5-1, with 7 bases lining up with TRBD2. The CDR3 loop spans 15 amino acids. V trimming: 4 bases; J trimming: 0 bases; junction bases outside the gene matches: 5. The germline CDR1 and CDR2 sequences are SGHRS and YFSETQ. The CDR3 region is CASSPTGRSTDTQYF. DNA of the CDR3: TGCGCCAGCAGCCCCACCGGGAGGAGCACAGATACGCAGTATTTT.

The chain recombines TRBV7-8 with TRBJ1-1, with TRBD1 matching over 11 bases. The CDR3 loop spans 16 amino acids. V was pared by 5 bases and J by 0 bases, with 5 bases of the junction left unmatched. Germline CDR1 SGHVS, CDR2 FQNEAQ. The CDR3 protein is CASSLGTGGMNTEAFF. CDR3 in DNA: TGTGCCAGCAGCCTAGGGACAGGGGGGATGAACACTGAAGCTTTCTTT. The full variable domain, with the rest looked up from reference TRBV7-8 and TRBJ1-1, is GAGVSQSPRYKVAKRGQDVALRCDPISGHVSLFWYQQALGQGPEFLTYFQNEAQLDKSGLPSDRFFAERPEGSVSTLKIQRTQQEDSAVYLCASSLGTGGMNTEAFFGQGTRLTVV.